These 4 T cell receptor beta chains were sequenced from one sample in a study of Ad26.COV2.S vaccination and SARS-CoV-2 variants. Repertoires were generated with immunoSEQ multiplex PCR, while TCRdb's copy carries only in-frame clones and drops some. The sample shows about 500,000 clones, 80% to 90% of them seen only once. This sample's treatment: around 19 received Ad26.COV2.S at low or high dose, single or two shots; roughly five received placebo; per-sample allocation not given. At day 63 after the first vaccine or placebo injection, samples were drawn. Sequencing used peripheral blood, obtained in a trial of Ad26.COV2.S vaccine versus placebo. The receptors were gathered from a person between 18 and 59 years old who received the Ad26.COV2.S COVID-19 vaccine or a placebo.

The chain links TRBV4-3 to TRBJ2-2; TRBD1 is a possible D gene (5 bases). Germline values: CDR1 LGHNA, CDR2 YSLEER. The length of the CDR3 is 16 residues. V lost 0 bases and J 7 bases, leaving 15 bases between the germline ends. The CDR3 region is CASSQEPPGFIGELFF. For the CDR3, the DNA is TGCGCCAGCAGCCAAGAGCCCCCAGGGTTCATCGGGGAGCTGTTTTTT.

The chain has TRBV5-1 and TRBJ2-7; 10 bases agree with TRBD2. Germline assignment: CDR1 SGHRS and CDR2 YFSETQ. The CDR3 extends over 16 amino acids. V lost 0 bases to trimming and J lost 4 bases; unmatched junction nucleotides: 7. CDR3 coding DNA: TGCGCCAGCAGCTTGGGGTTTGCTAGCGGGAGTTACGAGCAGTACTTC. It is translated as CASSLGFASGSYEQYF.

The chain employs TRBV9 and TRBJ2-1; 11 nucleotides agree with TRBD2. The V and J ends lost 4 bases and 7 bases, in that order; junction bases with no gene match: 13. The CDR3 sequence is 17 residues long. The germline V gene encodes CDR1 SGDLS and CDR2 YYNGEE. Here the CDR3 reads CASSLPKTSGNRNEQFF. The CDR3 DNA reads as TGTGCCAGCAGCCTTCCCAAGACTAGCGGGAATCGGAATGAGCAGTTCTTC.

This rearrangement joins TRBV5-4 to TRBJ2-1; D gene unclear. CDR1 SGHNT and CDR2 YYREEE come from the germline V gene (reference sequence). V was cut by 3 bases and J by 5 bases, with 6 bases left in between. The CDR3 extends over 12 amino acids. The CDR3 nucleotides read TGTGCCAGCAGCTCCCTAAACAATGAGCAGTTCTTC. Its translation is CASSSLNNEQFF.